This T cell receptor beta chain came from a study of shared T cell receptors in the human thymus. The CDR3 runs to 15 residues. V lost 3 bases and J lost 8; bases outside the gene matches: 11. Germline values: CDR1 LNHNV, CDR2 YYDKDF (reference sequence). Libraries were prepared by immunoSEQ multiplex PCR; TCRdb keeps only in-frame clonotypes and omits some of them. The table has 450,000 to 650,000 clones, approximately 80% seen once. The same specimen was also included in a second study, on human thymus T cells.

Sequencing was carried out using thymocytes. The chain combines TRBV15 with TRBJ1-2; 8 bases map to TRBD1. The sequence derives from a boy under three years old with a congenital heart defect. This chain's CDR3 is CATSRDPGGIEGYTF. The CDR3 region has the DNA TGTGCCACCAGCAGGGACCCAGGGGGCATTGAGGGCTACACCTTC.